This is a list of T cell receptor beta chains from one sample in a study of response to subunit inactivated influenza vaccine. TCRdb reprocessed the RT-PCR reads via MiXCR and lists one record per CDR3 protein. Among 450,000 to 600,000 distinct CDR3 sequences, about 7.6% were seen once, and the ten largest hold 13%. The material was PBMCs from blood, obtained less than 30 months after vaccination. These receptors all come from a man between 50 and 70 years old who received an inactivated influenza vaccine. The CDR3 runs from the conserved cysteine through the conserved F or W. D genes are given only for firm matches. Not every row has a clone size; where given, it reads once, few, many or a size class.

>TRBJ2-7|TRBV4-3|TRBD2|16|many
CASSQDISGGGYEQYF
TGCGCCAGCAGCCAAGATATTAGCGGGGGGGGTTACGAGCAGTACTTC
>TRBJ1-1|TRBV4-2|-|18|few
CASSQDRWELTMNTEAFF
TGTGCCAGCAGCCAAGATCGGTGGGAATTAACTATGAACACTGAAGCTTTCTTT
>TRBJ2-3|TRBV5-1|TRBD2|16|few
CASSPGLAGLTDTQYF
TGCGCCAGCAGCCCCGGACTAGCGGGCCTCACAGATACGCAGTATTTT
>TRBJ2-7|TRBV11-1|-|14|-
CASSPRISSYEQYF
TGTGCCAGCAGCCCCCGAATCAGCTCCTACGAGCAGTACTTC
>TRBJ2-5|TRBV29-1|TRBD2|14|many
CSVEDGLAGRPQYF
TGCAGCGTTGAGGACGGACTAGCGGGAAGGCCCCAGTACTTC
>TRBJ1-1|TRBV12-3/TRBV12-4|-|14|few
CASSLAEQNTEAFF
TGTGCCAGCAGTTTAGCGGAGCAGAACACTGAAGCTTTCTTT
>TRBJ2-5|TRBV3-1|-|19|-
CASSQDGPGTARAQETQYF
TGTGCCAGCAGCCAAGATGGGCCAGGAACAGCACGGGCCCAAGAGACCCAGTACTTC
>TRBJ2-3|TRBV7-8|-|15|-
CASSSSWGDTDTQYF
TGTGCCAGCAGCTCTAGCTGGGGGGACACAGATACGCAGTATTTT
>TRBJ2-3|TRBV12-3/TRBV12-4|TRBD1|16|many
CASSLWQGAFPDTQYF
TGTGCCAGCAGTTTATGGCAGGGGGCGTTTCCAGATACGCAGTATTTT
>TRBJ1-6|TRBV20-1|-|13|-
CSARVESNSPLHF
TGCAGTGCTAGAGTAGAGTCTAATTCACCCCTCCACTTT
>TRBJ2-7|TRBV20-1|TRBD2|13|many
CSAEAGRSYEQYF
TGCAGTGCCGAAGCGGGACGATCCTACGAGCAGTACTTC
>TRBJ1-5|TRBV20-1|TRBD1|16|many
CSARDYDRGSNQPQHF
TGCAGTGCTAGAGATTATGACAGGGGAAGCAATCAGCCCCAGCATTTT
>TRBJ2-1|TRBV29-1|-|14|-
CSVDGSRRNNEQFF
TGCAGCGTTGATGGCAGCCGGAGGAACAATGAGCAGTTCTTC
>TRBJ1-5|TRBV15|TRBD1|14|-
CATSVDRGEQPQHF
TGTGCCACCAGCGTGGACAGGGGTGAACAGCCCCAGCATTTT
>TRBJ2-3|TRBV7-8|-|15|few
CASSSFAGTTDTQYF
TGTGCCAGCAGCTCATTCGCGGGGACCACAGATACGCAGTATTTT
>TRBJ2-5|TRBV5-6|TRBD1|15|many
CASSMYDRVEQTQYF
TGTGCCAGCAGCATGTACGACAGGGTGGAACAGACCCAGTACTTC
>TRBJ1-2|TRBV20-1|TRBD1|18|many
CSARAGPGQGPGDYGYTF
TGCAGTGCTAGAGCTGGGCCGGGACAGGGGCCCGGGGACTATGGCTACACCTTC
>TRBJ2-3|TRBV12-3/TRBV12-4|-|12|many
CASSSPPTLAYF
TGTGCCAGCAGCTCCCCTCCCACTCTTGCGTATTTT
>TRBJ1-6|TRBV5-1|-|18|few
CASSLGFGRTEYNSPLHF
TGCGCCAGCAGCTTGGGGTTCGGCAGGACAGAATATAATTCACCCCTCCACTTT
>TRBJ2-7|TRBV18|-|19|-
CASSPLAGGFGGTPFGQYF
TGTGCCAGCTCACCACTCGCAGGGGGATTCGGCGGGACACCCTTCGGGCAGTACTTC
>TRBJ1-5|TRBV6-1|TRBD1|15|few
CASSRDRGLDQPQHF
TGTGCCAGCAGTCGGGACAGGGGATTGGATCAGCCCCAGCATTTT
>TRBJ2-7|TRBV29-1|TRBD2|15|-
CSVEMGGGWISERYF
TGCAGCGTTGAGATGGGGGGAGGGTGGATTAGCGAGCGGTACTTC
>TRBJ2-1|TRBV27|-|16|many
CASSLLVGEVYNEQFF
TGTGCCAGCAGTTTATTGGTCGGAGAGGTCTACAATGAGCAGTTCTTC
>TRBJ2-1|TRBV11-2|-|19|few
CASSLDSRLYTVAYNEQFF
TGTGCCAGCAGCTTAGATTCGAGGTTATACACCGTAGCCTACAATGAGCAGTTCTTC
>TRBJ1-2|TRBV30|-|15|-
CAWSGGQTMNYGYTF
TGTGCCTGGAGTGGAGGACAGACAATGAACTATGGCTACACCTTC
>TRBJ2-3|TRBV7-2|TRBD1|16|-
CASSLTTGSGTDTQYF
TGTGCCAGCAGCTTAACGACAGGGAGTGGCACAGATACGCAGTATTTT
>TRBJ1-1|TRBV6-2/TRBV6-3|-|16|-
CASGARRGPSYTEAFF
TGTGCCAGCGGGGCCCGGAGGGGCCCATCGTACACTGAAGCTTTCTTT
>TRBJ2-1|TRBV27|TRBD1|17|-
CASSGLVDRGHFNEQFF
TGTGCCAGCAGTGGACTGGTGGACAGGGGGCATTTCAATGAGCAGTTCTTC
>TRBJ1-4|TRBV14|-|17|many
CASSQAITSATNEKLFF
TGTGCCAGCAGCCAGGCCATCACCTCTGCAACTAATGAAAAACTGTTTTTT
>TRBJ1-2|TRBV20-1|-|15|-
CSARDDYGGVYGYTF
TGCAGTGCTAGAGATGATTATGGGGGCGTCTATGGCTACACCTTC
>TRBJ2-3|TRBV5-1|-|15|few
CASSFEGTSTDTQYF
TGCGCCAGCAGCTTCGAGGGTACCAGCACAGATACGCAGTATTTT
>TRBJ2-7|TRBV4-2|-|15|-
CASSQELAGPREQYF
TGTGCCAGCAGCCAAGAACTGGCAGGGCCTCGCGAGCAGTACTTC
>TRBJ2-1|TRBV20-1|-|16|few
CSARGLWGAHIYEQFF
TGCAGTGCTAGAGGCCTTTGGGGGGCGCATATCTATGAGCAGTTCTTC
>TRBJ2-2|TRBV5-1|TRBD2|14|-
CASGTSGYTGELFF
TGCGCCAGCGGGACTAGCGGTTACACCGGGGAGCTGTTTTTT
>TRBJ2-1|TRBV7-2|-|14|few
CASKLAALYNEQFF
TGTGCCAGCAAACTAGCAGCCCTCTACAATGAGCAGTTCTTC
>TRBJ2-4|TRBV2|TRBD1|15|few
CASSAQGAPKNIQYF
TGTGCCAGCAGTGCCCAGGGGGCACCCAAAAACATTCAGTACTTC
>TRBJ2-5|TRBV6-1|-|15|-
CASSTSGGTQETQYF
TGTGCCAGCAGTACGTCCGGCGGGACCCAAGAGACCCAGTACTTC
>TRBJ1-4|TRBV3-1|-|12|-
CASSQEEGRLFF
TGTGCCAGCAGCCAAGAGGAGGGAAGACTGTTTTTT
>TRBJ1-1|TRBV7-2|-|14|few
CASSSYGANTEAFF
TGTGCCAGCAGCTCGTACGGGGCGAACACTGAAGCTTTCTTT
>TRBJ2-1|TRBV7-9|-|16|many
CASRLGPPISYNEQFF
TGTGCCAGCAGGCTGGGTCCCCCTATCTCCTACAATGAGCAGTTCTTC
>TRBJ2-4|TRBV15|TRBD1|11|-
CATSRGGQLYF
TGTGCCACCAGCAGAGGGGGACAGCTATACTTC
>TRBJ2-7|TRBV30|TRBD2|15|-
CAWSVAGAGGYEQYF
TGTGCCTGGAGTGTGGCTGGAGCGGGAGGCTACGAGCAGTACTTC
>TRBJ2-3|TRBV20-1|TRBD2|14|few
CSAKRSSGKDTQYF
TGCAGTGCAAAGAGGTCTAGCGGTAAAGATACGCAGTATTTT
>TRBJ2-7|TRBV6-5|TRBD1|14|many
CASSYLDRAYEQYF
TGTGCCAGCAGTTACTTGGACAGGGCCTACGAGCAGTACTTC
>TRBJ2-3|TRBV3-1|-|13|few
CASSQDLQGTQYF
TGTGCCAGCAGCCAAGACCTGCAGGGGACGCAGTATTTT
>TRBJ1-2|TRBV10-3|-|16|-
CAISDVFGRRGDGYTF
TGTGCCATCAGTGACGTCTTTGGAAGGCGCGGCGATGGCTACACCTTC
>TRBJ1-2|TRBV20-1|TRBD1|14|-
CSARDTTGGGGYTF
TGCAGTGCTAGAGACACGACAGGGGGCGGAGGCTACACCTTC
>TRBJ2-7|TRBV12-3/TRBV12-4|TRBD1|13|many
CASRDRVSYEQYF
TGTGCCAGCAGGGACAGGGTTTCCTACGAGCAGTACTTC